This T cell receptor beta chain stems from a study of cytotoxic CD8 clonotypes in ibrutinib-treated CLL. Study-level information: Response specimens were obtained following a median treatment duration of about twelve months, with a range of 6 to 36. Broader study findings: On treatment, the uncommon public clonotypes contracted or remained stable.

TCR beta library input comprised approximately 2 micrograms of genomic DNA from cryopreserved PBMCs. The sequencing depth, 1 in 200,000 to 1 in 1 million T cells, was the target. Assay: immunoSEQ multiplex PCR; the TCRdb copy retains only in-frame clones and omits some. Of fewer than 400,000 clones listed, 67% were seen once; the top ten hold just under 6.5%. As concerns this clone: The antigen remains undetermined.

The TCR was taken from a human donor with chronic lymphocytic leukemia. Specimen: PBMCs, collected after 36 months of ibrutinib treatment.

The CDR3 region has the DNA TGTGCCAGCAGGGAGAGAGTTGGGTATGGCTACACCTTC. Its translation: CASRERVGYGYTF. The genes are TRBV6-4 and TRBJ1-2; D not resolved. From germline, CDR1 is MRHNA and CDR2 SNTAGT. The CDR3 is made up of 13 amino acids. Trimming took 6 bases from V and 5 from J, leaving 13 bases between them.